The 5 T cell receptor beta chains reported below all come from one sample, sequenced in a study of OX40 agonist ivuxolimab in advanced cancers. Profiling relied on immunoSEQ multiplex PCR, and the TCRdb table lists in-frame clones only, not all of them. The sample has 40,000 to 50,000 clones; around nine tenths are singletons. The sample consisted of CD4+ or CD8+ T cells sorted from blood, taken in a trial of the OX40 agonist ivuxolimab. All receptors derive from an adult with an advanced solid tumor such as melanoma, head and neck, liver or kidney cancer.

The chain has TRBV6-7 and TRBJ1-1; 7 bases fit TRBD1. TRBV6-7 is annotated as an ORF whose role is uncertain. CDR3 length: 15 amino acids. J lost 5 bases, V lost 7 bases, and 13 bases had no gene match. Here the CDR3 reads CASTNPDRRETEAFF. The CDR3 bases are TGTGCCAGCACAAATCCGGACAGGAGGGAGACTGAAGCTTTCTTT.

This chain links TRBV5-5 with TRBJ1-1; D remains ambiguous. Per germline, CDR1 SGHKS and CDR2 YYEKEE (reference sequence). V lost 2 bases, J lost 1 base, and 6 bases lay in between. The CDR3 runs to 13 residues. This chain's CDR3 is CASSFERNTEAFF. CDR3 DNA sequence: TGTGCCAGCAGCTTTGAAAGGAACACTGAAGCTTTCTTT.

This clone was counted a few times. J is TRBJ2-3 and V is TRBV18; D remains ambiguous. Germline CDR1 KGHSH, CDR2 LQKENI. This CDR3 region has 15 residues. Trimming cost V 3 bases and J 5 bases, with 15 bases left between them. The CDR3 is CASSPPGGSGDTQYF. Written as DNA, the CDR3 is TGTGCCAGCTCACCGCCGGGCGGCAGTGGAGATACGCAGTATTTT.

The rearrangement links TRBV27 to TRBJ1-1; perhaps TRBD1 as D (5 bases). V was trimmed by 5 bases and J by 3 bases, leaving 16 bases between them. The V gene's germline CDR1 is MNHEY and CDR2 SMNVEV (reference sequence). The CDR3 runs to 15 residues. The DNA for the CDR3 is TGTGCCAGCAGTCCCCGGGGCGGAGTTGACACTGAAGCTTTCTTT. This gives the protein CASSPRGGVDTEAFF.

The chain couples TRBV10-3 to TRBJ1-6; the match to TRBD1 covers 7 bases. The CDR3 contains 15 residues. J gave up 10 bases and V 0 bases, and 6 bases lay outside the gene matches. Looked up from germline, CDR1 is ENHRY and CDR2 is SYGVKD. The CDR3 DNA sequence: TGTGCCATCAGTGAGTCGGGGCAGGGGGGATCACCCCTCCACTTT. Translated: CAISESGQGGSPLHF.